This T cell receptor (beta chain) was identified during a study of blood T cell repertoires in COVID-19. In the study overall: Samples came from the United States, Italy and Spain, spanning acute and convalescent COVID-19. PBMCs, B-cell-depleted T cells, or T cells provided the cDNA or gDNA that made up the material.

Original data processing: Reference gene primer amplification gave estimated nucleated cell counts. The assay was immunoSEQ multiplex PCR, and TCRdb's table has in-frame clones only and misses some. That table is the source of V, J and clone size, and D and trimming were worked out from the DNA. The table shows approximately 450,000 clones, with about 90% occurring only once. The CDR3 length is 16 residues. From germline, CDR1 is SGDLS and CDR2 YYNGEE. V shed 4 bases and J shed 3 bases, with 19 bases lying between them. Participant age was about 18 to 100 years, and participants resided in roughly 25 US areas.

Sequenced: PBMCs or T cells enriched from blood (not recorded which). The TCR was taken from a woman aged 18-29 years with acute COVID-19. The genes are TRBV9 and TRBJ1-1, with D perhaps matching TRBD1 (5 bases). CDR3 in amino acids: CASSLQAGRVDTEAFF. CDR3 bases: TGTGCCAGCAGCCTTCAAGCGGGGCGGGTGGACACTGAAGCTTTCTTT.